The rows below give T cell receptor beta chains drawn from one sample of a study of Ad26.COV2.S vaccination and SARS-CoV-2 variants. Assay used: immunoSEQ multiplex PCR; TCRdb lists only in-frame clones, some missing. The data contain around 500,000 clones, roughly nine tenths of them seen just once; the ten biggest clones take up 1.7%. The source was peripheral blood, collected in a trial of Ad26.COV2.S vaccine versus placebo. Source of these receptors: a person between 18 and 65 years old who received the Ad26.COV2.S COVID-19 vaccine or a placebo. Each CDR3 is given with its conserved first and last residue. A D gene is named only where the DNA matches it firmly. Clone size appears in some rows only: once, few, many, or a class for an expanded clone.

V gene: TRBV7-3; clone size: NA; J gene: TRBJ1-6; D gene: TRBD1; CDR3 DNA: TGTGCCAGCAGCTCGGGACAGGGGTCTTCACCCCTCCACTTT; CDR3 protein: CASSSGQGSSPLHF
V gene: TRBV4-1; clone size: NA; J gene: TRBJ2-5; D gene: TRBD2; CDR3 DNA: TGCGCCAGCAGCCCCGCCGGGACTAGAAAAAAAGAGACCCAGTACTTC; CDR3 protein: CASSPAGTRKKETQYF
V gene: TRBV19; clone size: NA; J gene: TRBJ2-5; D gene: TRBD2; CDR3 DNA: TGTGCCAGTAGTATTTCCGCGGGGGGAGAGACCCAGTACTTC; CDR3 protein: CASSISAGGETQYF
V gene: TRBV28; clone size: NA; J gene: TRBJ1-1; D gene: NA; CDR3 DNA: TGTGCCAGCAGCCAATCCACAGGGATAGCTTTCTTT; CDR3 protein: CASSQSTGIAFF
V gene: TRBV6-2/TRBV6-3; clone size: NA; J gene: TRBJ2-1; D gene: NA; CDR3 DNA: TGTGCCAGCAGTTACAATCGCTACAATGAGCAGTTCTTC; CDR3 protein: CASSYNRYNEQFF
V gene: TRBV25-1; clone size: NA; J gene: TRBJ1-1; D gene: NA; CDR3 DNA: TGTGCCAGCGGGACTTTCACTGAAGCTTTCTTT; CDR3 protein: CASGTFTEAFF
V gene: TRBV11-2; clone size: once; J gene: TRBJ2-7; D gene: NA; CDR3 DNA: TGTGCCAGCAGTCCAGCCCCCAACGAGCAGTACTTC; CDR3 protein: CASSPAPNEQYF
V gene: TRBV28; clone size: NA; J gene: TRBJ2-3; D gene: NA; CDR3 DNA: TGTGCCAGCAGTTTACCAGGTAGCACAGATACGCAGTATTTT; CDR3 protein: CASSLPGSTDTQYF
V gene: TRBV11-2; clone size: NA; J gene: TRBJ2-7; D gene: NA; CDR3 DNA: TGTGCCAGCAGCTTATGGGGTGGGGGGAGTGCCCACGAGCAGTACTTC; CDR3 protein: CASSLWGGGSAHEQYF
V gene: TRBV7-9; clone size: NA; J gene: TRBJ2-7; D gene: NA; CDR3 DNA: TGTGCCAGCAGCCTTTCGGGCGGAACAAGCTCCTACGAGCAGTACTTC; CDR3 protein: CASSLSGGTSSYEQYF
V gene: TRBV2; clone size: NA; J gene: TRBJ1-3; D gene: NA; CDR3 DNA: TGTGCCAGCTCTGTGAGGGCAGGAAACACCATATATTTT; CDR3 protein: CASSVRAGNTIYF
V gene: TRBV7-9; clone size: NA; J gene: TRBJ2-2; D gene: NA; CDR3 DNA: TGTGCCAGCAGCTTACAGGGAACCGGGGAGCTGTTTTTT; CDR3 protein: CASSLQGTGELFF
V gene: TRBV4-1; clone size: few; J gene: TRBJ2-6; D gene: NA; CDR3 DNA: TGCGCCAGCAGCCAAGATGGGGAAACTGGGGCCAACGTCCTGACTTTC; CDR3 protein: CASSQDGETGANVLTF
V gene: TRBV14; clone size: NA; J gene: TRBJ1-2; D gene: TRBD1; CDR3 DNA: TGTGCCAGCAGCCAAGAGGAACAGGGGGCTCTCTTCTATGGCTACACCTTC; CDR3 protein: CASSQEEQGALFYGYTF
V gene: TRBV24-1; clone size: NA; J gene: TRBJ1-5; D gene: NA; CDR3 DNA: TGTGCCACCAGTGCTACGAGCAATCAGCCCCAGCATTTT; CDR3 protein: CATSATSNQPQHF
V gene: TRBV3-1/TRBV3-2; clone size: once; J gene: TRBJ2-7; D gene: NA; CDR3 DNA: TGTGCCAGCAGCCAGGGGGCTCTTTCCTACGAGCAGTACTTC; CDR3 protein: CASSQGALSYEQYF
V gene: TRBV7-2; clone size: NA; J gene: TRBJ2-7; D gene: TRBD1; CDR3 DNA: TGTGCCAGCAGGCCCAGTGTAGGGACAGCCTACGAGCAGTACTTC; CDR3 protein: CASRPSVGTAYEQYF
V gene: TRBV24-1; clone size: NA; J gene: TRBJ2-5; D gene: NA; CDR3 DNA: TGTGCCACCAGTGCCCGGGGAAGAGAGACCCAGTACTTC; CDR3 protein: CATSARGRETQYF
V gene: TRBV7-2; clone size: NA; J gene: TRBJ2-5; D gene: TRBD2; CDR3 DNA: TGTGCCAGCAGCGGGGGGACTAGCGGGAAAGAGACCCAGTACTTC; CDR3 protein: CASSGGTSGKETQYF
V gene: TRBV28; clone size: NA; J gene: TRBJ2-1; D gene: TRBD1; CDR3 DNA: TGTGCCAGCAGTAGTCGCCTCGACCGGGACAGGGTTATCAATGAGCAGTTCTTC; CDR3 protein: CASSSRLDRDRVINEQFF
V gene: TRBV2; clone size: NA; J gene: TRBJ2-7; D gene: NA; CDR3 DNA: TGTGCCAGCAGTTTCCACTACGAGCAGTACTTC; CDR3 protein: CASSFHYEQYF
V gene: TRBV4-1; clone size: NA; J gene: TRBJ2-2; D gene: NA; CDR3 DNA: TGCGCCAGCAGCCAATATCCCAGGACTACTGAGAACACCGGGGAGCTGTTTTTT; CDR3 protein: CASSQYPRTTENTGELFF
V gene: TRBV5-1; clone size: NA; J gene: TRBJ2-7; D gene: TRBD1; CDR3 DNA: TGCGCCAGCAGCTATTCAAATAGCGCAGGGGGCCAGCAGTACTTC; CDR3 protein: CASSYSNSAGGQQYF
V gene: TRBV2; clone size: NA; J gene: TRBJ1-3; D gene: TRBD1; CDR3 DNA: TGTGCCAGCAGACTGGACAGGGGTCGGTCGTCCTATTCGTCTGGAAACACCATATATTTT; CDR3 protein: CASRLDRGRSSYSSGNTIYF
V gene: TRBV19; clone size: NA; J gene: TRBJ1-4; D gene: TRBD1; CDR3 DNA: TGTGCCAGTAGCGCGGACAGGGGAAACTTAAAACTGTTTTTT; CDR3 protein: CASSADRGNLKLFF
V gene: TRBV28; clone size: NA; J gene: TRBJ1-1; D gene: NA; CDR3 DNA: TGTGCCAGCAGTTTAACAGTTAACACTGAAGCTTTCTTT; CDR3 protein: CASSLTVNTEAFF
V gene: TRBV4-2; clone size: NA; J gene: TRBJ2-1; D gene: TRBD2; CDR3 DNA: TGTGCCAGCAGCCGGGCTAGCGGCAATGAGCAGTTCTTC; CDR3 protein: CASSRASGNEQFF
V gene: TRBV18; clone size: once; J gene: TRBJ1-1; D gene: NA; CDR3 DNA: TGTGCCAGCTCGCACGGACAGTTCAACACTGAAGCTTTCTTT; CDR3 protein: CASSHGQFNTEAFF
V gene: TRBV2; clone size: NA; J gene: TRBJ1-2; D gene: TRBD1; CDR3 DNA: TGTGCCAGCAGTACCCGACAGGGCGATGGCTACACCTTC; CDR3 protein: CASSTRQGDGYTF
V gene: TRBV4-3; clone size: NA; J gene: TRBJ2-2; D gene: NA; CDR3 DNA: TGCGCCAGCACCAGGACACGCTACACCGGGGAGCTGTTTTTT; CDR3 protein: CASTRTRYTGELFF
V gene: TRBV6-2/TRBV6-3; clone size: NA; J gene: TRBJ1-5; D gene: NA; CDR3 DNA: TGTGCCAGCAGTTACCACATTACAGGGAGTAGCAATCAGCCCCAGCATTTT; CDR3 protein: CASSYHITGSSNQPQHF
V gene: TRBV2; clone size: once; J gene: TRBJ2-5; D gene: NA; CDR3 DNA: TGTGCCAGCAAGGAGGACAGTGGCTCGACCCAGTACTTC; CDR3 protein: CASKEDSGSTQYF
V gene: TRBV7-8; clone size: NA; J gene: TRBJ2-2; D gene: NA; CDR3 DNA: TGTGCCAGCAGCTTATCACAGAAGTTCAACACCGGGGAGCTGTTTTTT; CDR3 protein: CASSLSQKFNTGELFF
V gene: TRBV19; clone size: NA; J gene: TRBJ2-1; D gene: TRBD1; CDR3 DNA: TGTGCCAGTAGTCCGAGACAGGGCTCCTACAATGAGCAGTTCTTC; CDR3 protein: CASSPRQGSYNEQFF
V gene: TRBV11-2; clone size: NA; J gene: TRBJ1-1; D gene: NA; CDR3 DNA: TGTGCCAGCAGCTTAGGGGACACTGAAGCTTTCTTT; CDR3 protein: CASSLGDTEAFF
V gene: TRBV12-3/TRBV12-4; clone size: NA; J gene: TRBJ2-7; D gene: TRBD1; CDR3 DNA: TGTGCCAGCAGTGGACAGGGCCCCTACGAGCAGTACTTC; CDR3 protein: CASSGQGPYEQYF
V gene: TRBV15; clone size: NA; J gene: TRBJ2-3; D gene: TRBD2; CDR3 DNA: TGTGCCACCAGCAGAGATTTTACTAGCGGGGCAGATACGCAGTATTTT; CDR3 protein: CATSRDFTSGADTQYF
V gene: TRBV19; clone size: NA; J gene: TRBJ2-3; D gene: NA; CDR3 DNA: TGTGCCAGTAGAGATCTTCTTGCGGGGCACGTTGATACGCAGTATTTT; CDR3 protein: CASRDLLAGHVDTQYF
V gene: TRBV4-3; clone size: NA; J gene: TRBJ2-4; D gene: NA; CDR3 DNA: TGCGCCAGCAGCCAAGATGTCAAAAACATTCAGTACTTC; CDR3 protein: CASSQDVKNIQYF
V gene: TRBV14; clone size: NA; J gene: TRBJ2-7; D gene: TRBD2; CDR3 DNA: TGTGCCAGCAGCCAGAGACTAGCGGGAGTCTACGAGCAGTACTTC; CDR3 protein: CASSQRLAGVYEQYF
V gene: TRBV24-1; clone size: once; J gene: TRBJ1-2; D gene: NA; CDR3 DNA: TGTGCCACCAGCCGCAACGCGGGGGTTGGCTACACCTTC; CDR3 protein: CATSRNAGVGYTF
V gene: TRBV19; clone size: NA; J gene: TRBJ2-3; D gene: TRBD2; CDR3 DNA: TGTGCCAGTAGTCTACGACTAGCGGGGGGCACAGATACGCAGTATTTT; CDR3 protein: CASSLRLAGGTDTQYF
V gene: TRBV2; clone size: NA; J gene: TRBJ1-5; D gene: TRBD1; CDR3 DNA: TGTGCCAGCAGTGGGGGGACAGGGGATCATAATCAGCCCCAGCATTTT; CDR3 protein: CASSGGTGDHNQPQHF
V gene: TRBV2; clone size: NA; J gene: TRBJ2-5; D gene: NA; CDR3 DNA: TGTGCCAGCACTGGAGGGGGTAGAGAGACCCAGTACTTC; CDR3 protein: CASTGGGRETQYF
V gene: TRBV7-9; clone size: NA; J gene: TRBJ2-2; D gene: NA; CDR3 DNA: TGTGCCAGCAGCTTAGGTGGTTCGAACACCGGGGAGCTGTTTTTT; CDR3 protein: CASSLGGSNTGELFF
V gene: TRBV28; clone size: once; J gene: TRBJ2-7; D gene: TRBD1; CDR3 DNA: TGTGCCAGCAGTTTATCCACCGACAGGGGGCCTTCCTACGAGCAGTACTTC; CDR3 protein: CASSLSTDRGPSYEQYF
V gene: TRBV7-6; clone size: few; J gene: TRBJ2-7; D gene: NA; CDR3 DNA: TGTGCCAGCAGCTTACCGTCGGGGGAGCAGTACTTC; CDR3 protein: CASSLPSGEQYF
V gene: TRBV7-2; clone size: NA; J gene: TRBJ2-2; D gene: NA; CDR3 DNA: TGTGCCAGCAGCTTAGTGGGAGTGGTCACCGGGGAGCTGTTTTTT; CDR3 protein: CASSLVGVVTGELFF
V gene: TRBV7-9; clone size: NA; J gene: TRBJ2-2; D gene: TRBD1; CDR3 DNA: TGTGCCAGCAGCTTAGCCCCACAGGGGGCGGCCGGGGAGCTGTTTTTT; CDR3 protein: CASSLAPQGAAGELFF
V gene: TRBV7-2; clone size: NA; J gene: TRBJ2-2; D gene: NA; CDR3 DNA: TGTGCCAGCAGCTCAGGACAGAACACCGGGGAGCTGTTTTTT; CDR3 protein: CASSSGQNTGELFF
V gene: TRBV2; clone size: NA; J gene: TRBJ1-5; D gene: TRBD1; CDR3 DNA: TGTGCCAGTAAGTCGGGACAGGGGCATCAGCCCCAGCATTTT; CDR3 protein: CASKSGQGHQPQHF
V gene: TRBV28; clone size: NA; J gene: TRBJ2-3; D gene: TRBD2; CDR3 DNA: TGTGCCAGCAGCTGGTCTGGCGGGAGTGCAGATACGCAGTATTTT; CDR3 protein: CASSWSGGSADTQYF
V gene: TRBV27; clone size: NA; J gene: TRBJ2-3; D gene: NA; CDR3 DNA: TGTGCCAGCAGTACTCGGACTACCTTAGATACGCAGTATTTT; CDR3 protein: CASSTRTTLDTQYF
V gene: TRBV19; clone size: NA; J gene: TRBJ1-5; D gene: NA; CDR3 DNA: TGTGCCAGTAGTATAGTCCGAATACAGGACTATCAGCCCCAGCATTTT; CDR3 protein: CASSIVRIQDYQPQHF
V gene: TRBV6-2/TRBV6-3; clone size: NA; J gene: TRBJ1-6; D gene: NA; CDR3 DNA: TGTGCCAGCAGTCGACGAAGGGGCTCCCCCCACTTT; CDR3 protein: CASSRRRGSPHF